Listed below are T cell receptor beta chains from one sample, sequenced in a study of yellow fever vaccine responses in identical twins. TCRdb processed the RT-PCR reads anew with MiXCR; each CDR3 protein has one entry. This table holds 30,000 to 40,000 distinct CDR3 sequences, 45% to 65% found once. The sample consisted of T cells from blood (PBMCs), unsorted or a sorted subset (not recorded which), taken before or after yellow fever vaccination (not recorded which). The receptors here all came from a young woman who received the yellow fever vaccine. Both conserved end residues are part of each CDR3. The D gene is left open where the match is weak. Expanded clones are given a class, and other clones once, few, many or no size at all.

clone_size	v_call	d_call	j_call	cdr3_length	cdr3_nt	cdr3_aa
-	TRBV11-2	TRBD2	TRBJ2-2	18	TGTGCCAGCAGCTTAGATGGACTAGCGGGGTCGAACACCGGGGAGCTGTTTTTT	CASSLDGLAGSNTGELFF
few	TRBV11-2	-	TRBJ1-6	14	TGTGCCAGCAGCCTGGGACGTGTGTGGTCACCCCTCCACTTT	CASSLGRVWSPLHF
-	TRBV12-3/TRBV12-4	TRBD1	TRBJ2-5	12	TGTGCCAGCCGACAGGGCCAAGAGACCCAGTACTTC	CASRQGQETQYF
-	TRBV29-1	-	TRBJ2-4	13	TGCAGCGTTGAGTTGCTAGCCAAAAACATTCAGTACTTC	CSVELLAKNIQYF
-	TRBV7-9	-	TRBJ2-1	15	TGTGCCAGCAGCTTGACTAGTGGGCCTTACAATGAGCAGTTCTTC	CASSLTSGPYNEQFF
-	TRBV2	-	TRBJ1-4	13	TGTGCCAGCAGCGAACAGGGTTTTGAAAAACTGTTTTTT	CASSEQGFEKLFF
once	TRBV12-3/TRBV12-4	-	TRBJ2-3	14	TGTGCCAGCAGTTTAAGAGCATCCACAGATACGCAGTATTTT	CASSLRASTDTQYF
few	TRBV11-1	-	TRBJ2-1	17	TGTGCCAGCAGCTTAGCGCGGGCGGCCAGCTCCTACAATGAGCAGTTCTTC	CASSLARAASSYNEQFF
few	TRBV13	-	TRBJ1-2	11	TGTGCCAGCACAGGGGACTATGGCTACACCTTC	CASTGDYGYTF
-	TRBV9	TRBD1	TRBJ1-6	15	TGTGCCAGCAGCGCAAGGACAGGGTATAATTCACCCCTCCACTTT	CASSARTGYNSPLHF
-	TRBV5-1	-	TRBJ2-7	15	TGCGCCAGCAGCCGACTGGCGGGGGCCTCCTACGAGCAGTACTTC	CASSRLAGASYEQYF
-	TRBV7-6	-	TRBJ1-2	13	TGTGCCAGCAGCTTTTCGGGGGAAGGGGGCTACACCTTC	CASSFSGEGGYTF
few	TRBV18	TRBD1	TRBJ2-1	18	TGTGCCAGCTCACCACAAGGATTAGTCCCGACAGGGTACAATGAGCAGTTCTTC	CASSPQGLVPTGYNEQFF
-	TRBV4-2	-	TRBJ2-5	15	TGTGCCAGCAGCCGGGACGGGACTCAGGGAGAGACCCAGTACTTC	CASSRDGTQGETQYF
-	TRBV29-1	TRBD1	TRBJ2-3	9	TGCAGCGAAGAATCGGGACAGTCTTTT	CSEESGQSF
-	TRBV6-1	TRBD2	TRBJ2-1	15	TGTGCCAGCAGGGATCTAGCGGGAGGGCAGTATGAGCAGTTCTTC	CASRDLAGGQYEQFF
-	TRBV18	-	TRBJ2-7	11	TGTGCCAGCTCACCAGTCTACGAGCAGTACTTC	CASSPVYEQYF
-	TRBV28	TRBD1	TRBJ1-5	15	TGTGCCAGCAGTTTATGGACAGGGGCCGGTCAGCCCCAGCATTTT	CASSLWTGAGQPQHF
medium-sized	TRBV28	-	TRBJ1-1	13	TGTGCCAGCAGTCCGCCACCCTCGGAGAGAGCTTTCTTT	CASSPPPSERAFF
-	TRBV28	TRBD2	TRBJ2-5	15	TGTGCCAGCACCGGGCTAGCGGGGACCCAAGAGACCCAGTACTTC	CASTGLAGTQETQYF
-	TRBV18	-	TRBJ2-3	13	TGTGCCAGCTCACCAAGGGCCACAGATACGCAGTATTTT	CASSPRATDTQYF
few	TRBV29-1	-	TRBJ2-1	12	TGCAGCGTTGTTCCAAAGTACAATGAGCAGTTCTTC	CSVVPKYNEQFF
few	TRBV2	-	TRBJ2-5	14	TGTGCCAGCAGTGAGGCGCTCCCTGGGGAGACCCAGTACTTC	CASSEALPGETQYF
-	TRBV20-1	-	TRBJ1-1	13	TGCAGTGCTAGTGGGACAAAAAACACTGAAGCTTTCTTT	CSASGTKNTEAFF
-	TRBV10-1	-	TRBJ2-5	13	TGCGCCAGCAGCCCGACAGGAGGAGAGACCCAGTACTTC	CASSPTGGETQYF
-	TRBV29-1	-	TRBJ1-1	14	TGCAGCGTTGAAGATCTGGGGGTAAGGTCTGAAGCTTTCTTT	CSVEDLGVRSEAFF
-	TRBV7-8	TRBD2	TRBJ2-3	15	TGTGCCAGCAGCTTAGGGGGGACTACTACAGATACGCAGTATTTT	CASSLGGTTTDTQYF
-	TRBV2	TRBD2	TRBJ2-7	19	TGTGCCAGCAGTGAAGTTACCGGGACTAGCGGGAGGACGCTTTACGAGCAGTACTTC	CASSEVTGTSGRTLYEQYF
-	TRBV18	-	TRBJ2-3	14	TGTGCCAGCTCACCGAATGGGGGCACAGATACGCAGTATTTT	CASSPNGGTDTQYF
-	TRBV27	-	TRBJ2-2	15	TGTGCCAGCAGTTTCCTTGGGGCCTCCGCCGGGGAGCTGTTTTTT	CASSFLGASAGELFF
few	TRBV7-6	-	TRBJ2-7	16	TGTGCCAGCAGCTCGATAAAGGGACAAAAAACCTACGAGCAGTACTTC	CASSSIKGQKTYEQYF
-	TRBV20-1	-	TRBJ2-7	14	TGCAGTGCTAGAGTGGGACACCCTCCCTACGAGCAGTACTTC	CSARVGHPPYEQYF
few	TRBV18	TRBD2	TRBJ2-5	16	TGTGCCAGCTCACCGTTTAAATCTGCGGGAGAAGAGACCCAGCACTTC	CASSPFKSAGEETQHF
-	TRBV11-3	-	TRBJ2-1	15	TGTGCCAGCAGCTTAGAAGGGGATTCCTACAATGAGCAGTTCTTC	CASSLEGDSYNEQFF
few	TRBV11-2	-	TRBJ2-1	16	TGTGCCAGCAGCTTAGTACAGGGAACATCCTACAATGAGCAGTTCTTC	CASSLVQGTSYNEQFF
-	TRBV7-3	-	TRBJ2-7	13	TGTGCCAGCAGCTTAGAACTTGGCTACGAGCAGTACTTC	CASSLELGYEQYF
-	TRBV20-1	TRBD2	TRBJ2-1	14	TGCAGTGCTAGCAGGACTAGCGGGATTTATGAGCAGTTCTTC	CSASRTSGIYEQFF
-	TRBV18	TRBD2	TRBJ2-5	16	TGTGCCAGCTCACCACGTCTTGCGGGGGGACAAGAGACCCAGTACTTC	CASSPRLAGGQETQYF
few	TRBV27	-	TRBJ1-1	15	TGTGCCAGCAGTTTATCGAAACGGGCGAACACTGAAGCTTTCTTT	CASSLSKRANTEAFF
few	TRBV29-1	-	TRBJ2-1	15	TGCAGCGCGATTCGCCGACACGAGGCTGAAAAGGGGCAGTTCTTC	CSAIRRHEAEKGQFF
few	TRBV29-1	-	TRBJ2-2	10	TGCAGCGGTTTTCAGGGGGAGCTGTTTTTT	CSGFQGELFF
-	TRBV12-5	TRBD1	TRBJ1-3	14	TGTGCTAGTGACGCGGACAGGTCTGGAAACACCATATATTTT	CASDADRSGNTIYF